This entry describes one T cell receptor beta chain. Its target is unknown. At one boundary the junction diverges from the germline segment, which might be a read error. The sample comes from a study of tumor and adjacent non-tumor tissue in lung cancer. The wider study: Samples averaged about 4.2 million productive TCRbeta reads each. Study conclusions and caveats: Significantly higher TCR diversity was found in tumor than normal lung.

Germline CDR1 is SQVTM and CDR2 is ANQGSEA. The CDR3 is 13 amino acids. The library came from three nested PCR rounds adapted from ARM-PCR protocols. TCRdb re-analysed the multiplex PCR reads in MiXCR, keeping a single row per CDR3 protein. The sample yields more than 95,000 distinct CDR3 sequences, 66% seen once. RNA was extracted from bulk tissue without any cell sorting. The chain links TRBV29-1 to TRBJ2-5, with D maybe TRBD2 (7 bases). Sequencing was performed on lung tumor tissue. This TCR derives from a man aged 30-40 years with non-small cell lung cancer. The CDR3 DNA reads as TGCAGCGTTGGCCCTATAGGGGGGGAGACCCAGCACTTC. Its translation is CSVGPIGGETQHF.